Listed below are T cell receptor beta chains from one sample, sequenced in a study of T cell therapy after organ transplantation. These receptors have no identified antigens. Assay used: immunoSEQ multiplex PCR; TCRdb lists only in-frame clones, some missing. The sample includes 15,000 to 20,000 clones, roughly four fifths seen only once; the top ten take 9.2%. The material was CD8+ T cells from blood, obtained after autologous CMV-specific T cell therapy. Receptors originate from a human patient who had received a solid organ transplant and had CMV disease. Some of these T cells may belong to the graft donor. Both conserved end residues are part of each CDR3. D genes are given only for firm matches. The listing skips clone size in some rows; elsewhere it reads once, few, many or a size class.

CDR3: CASSLGPNYGYTF
DNA: TGTGCCAGCAGCTTAGGGCCTAACTATGGCTACACCTTC
D: NA
J: TRBJ1-2
V: TRBV7-3
size: few

CDR3: CASSLASTDTQYF
DNA: TGTGCCAGTAGTCTAGCATCCACAGATACGCAGTATTTT
D: NA
J: TRBJ2-3
V: TRBV19
size: NA

CDR3: CASYGTSGRAGELFF
DNA: TGTGCCAGCTACGGGACTAGCGGGAGGGCCGGGGAGCTGTTTTTT
D: TRBD2
J: TRBJ2-2
V: TRBV7-8
size: NA

CDR3: CASSESTADTYEQYF
DNA: TGTGCCAGCAGCGAATCGACCGCGGACACCTACGAGCAGTACTTC
D: NA
J: TRBJ2-7
V: TRBV7-8
size: NA

CDR3: CATSTLNQPQHF
DNA: TGTGCCACCAGCACCCTAAATCAGCCCCAGCATTTT
D: NA
J: TRBJ1-5
V: TRBV15
size: NA

CDR3: CASSLSSLSYEQYF
DNA: TGCGCCAGCAGCTTGTCAAGTTTGTCCTACGAGCAGTACTTC
D: NA
J: TRBJ2-7
V: TRBV5-1
size: NA

CDR3: CASDLGRHNEQFF
DNA: TGTGCCAGCGACTTAGGGAGACACAATGAGCAGTTCTTC
D: NA
J: TRBJ2-1
V: TRBV2
size: NA

CDR3: CASSARTANLYGYTF
DNA: TGTGCCAGCAGCGCGAGGACAGCAAATCTTTATGGCTACACCTTC
D: NA
J: TRBJ1-2
V: TRBV2
size: NA

CDR3: CASSGIKLFSYEQYF
DNA: TGTGCCAGCAGCGGAATTAAACTTTTTTCCTACGAGCAGTACTTC
D: NA
J: TRBJ2-7
V: TRBV5-6
size: NA

CDR3: CASSVDREGDEQFF
DNA: TGTGCCAGCAGCGTAGACAGGGAGGGCGATGAGCAGTTCTTC
D: NA
J: TRBJ2-1
V: TRBV7-9
size: medium-sized

CDR3: CAWSQGNTEAFF
DNA: TGTGCCTGGTCCCAGGGGAACACTGAAGCTTTCTTT
D: NA
J: TRBJ1-1
V: TRBV30
size: NA

CDR3: CASSLYSLAALRRDTQYF
DNA: TGTGCCAGCAGTTTATACTCTCTAGCGGCCCTACGTAGAGATACGCAGTATTTT
D: TRBD2
J: TRBJ2-3
V: TRBV27
size: NA

CDR3: CASSQEGDGYGYTF
DNA: TGCGCCAGCAGCCAAGAGGGCGATGGCTATGGCTACACCTTC
D: NA
J: TRBJ1-2
V: TRBV5-1
size: NA

CDR3: CASSWLAGAYEQYF
DNA: TGTGCCAGCAGCTGGCTAGCGGGAGCCTACGAGCAGTACTTC
D: TRBD2
J: TRBJ2-7
V: TRBV7-2
size: NA

CDR3: CASSFDREATQYF
DNA: TGTGCCAGCAGCTTCGACAGGGAGGCTACGCAGTATTTT
D: NA
J: TRBJ2-3
V: TRBV7-9
size: NA

CDR3: CASSGAGGNYGYTF
DNA: TGTGCCAGCAGTGGGGCAGGGGGCAACTATGGCTACACCTTC
D: TRBD1
J: TRBJ1-2
V: TRBV25-1
size: once

CDR3: CASSLPGGYEQYF
DNA: TGTGCCAGCAGCCTCCCCGGGGGCTACGAGCAGTACTTC
D: NA
J: TRBJ2-7
V: TRBV7-9
size: NA

CDR3: CASSGLRVEQYF
DNA: TGTGCCAGCAGTGGGTTGAGGGTCGAGCAGTACTTC
D: NA
J: TRBJ2-7
V: TRBV6-1
size: once

CDR3: CASSGTGTGDNYEQYF
DNA: TGTGCCAGCAGTGGCACGGGGACAGGAGACAACTACGAGCAGTACTTC
D: TRBD1
J: TRBJ2-7
V: TRBV27
size: once

CDR3: CASSERQGAGGELFF
DNA: TGTGCCAGCAGTGAACGACAGGGGGCTGGGGGGGAGCTGTTTTTT
D: TRBD1
J: TRBJ2-2
V: TRBV25-1
size: large

CDR3: CASSLELWGERTDTQYF
DNA: TGTGCCAGCAGCTTGGAGTTGTGGGGGGAGCGCACAGATACGCAGTATTTT
D: NA
J: TRBJ2-3
V: TRBV5-6
size: NA

CDR3: CASRGTAFPYEQYF
DNA: TGTGCCAGCAGGGGGACAGCTTTCCCCTACGAGCAGTACTTC
D: TRBD1
J: TRBJ2-7
V: TRBV2
size: NA

CDR3: CASSLEAGWQTNVLTF
DNA: TGTGCCAGCAGCTTGGAAGCGGGTTGGCAGACCAACGTCCTGACTTTC
D: NA
J: TRBJ2-6
V: TRBV7-9
size: NA

CDR3: CASSASTGGRSGANVLTF
DNA: TGTGCCAGCAGCGCTAGTACGGGGGGCCGCTCTGGGGCCAACGTCCTGACTTTC
D: NA
J: TRBJ2-6
V: TRBV25-1
size: NA

CDR3: CASGSPTRGQETQYF
DNA: TGTGCCAGCGGGTCCCCGACCCGCGGCCAAGAGACCCAGTACTTC
D: NA
J: TRBJ2-5
V: TRBV7-6
size: NA

CDR3: CASSLAGQNSPLHF
DNA: TGTGCCAGCAGCTTAGCCGGACAGAATTCACCCCTCCACTTT
D: NA
J: TRBJ1-6
V: TRBV13
size: NA

CDR3: CASSVQSRSYEQYF
DNA: TGTGCCAGCAGTGTCCAGAGCCGGTCCTACGAGCAGTACTTC
D: NA
J: TRBJ2-7
V: TRBV27
size: once

CDR3: CASSLESRRGDTGELFF
DNA: TGTGCCAGCAGCTTAGAGTCTCGCAGGGGTGACACCGGGGAGCTGTTTTTT
D: NA
J: TRBJ2-2
V: TRBV7-8
size: once

CDR3: CASSGSGPDYGQYF
DNA: TGCGCCAGCAGCGGTAGCGGGCCTGATTACGGCCAGTACTTC
D: TRBD2
J: TRBJ2-5
V: TRBV10-1
size: NA

CDR3: CAWSVGPSYEQYF
DNA: TGTGCCTGGAGTGTAGGTCCCTCCTACGAGCAGTACTTC
D: NA
J: TRBJ2-7
V: TRBV30
size: NA

CDR3: CASSQETVDSHEQFF
DNA: TGTGCCAGCAGCCAAGAAACTGTCGACTCGCATGAGCAGTTCTTC
D: NA
J: TRBJ2-1
V: TRBV4-2
size: NA

CDR3: CASSFPTPVDTEAFF
DNA: TGTGCCAGCAGCTTCCCCACCCCGGTTGACACTGAAGCTTTCTTT
D: NA
J: TRBJ1-1
V: TRBV7-9
size: NA

CDR3: CASSFDGTYEQYF
DNA: TGTGCCAGCAGTTTTGACGGGACCTACGAGCAGTACTTC
D: NA
J: TRBJ2-7
V: TRBV27
size: once

CDR3: CASSLSTLTNEQFF
DNA: TGTGCCAGCAGTTTATCAACCCTCACCAATGAGCAGTTCTTC
D: NA
J: TRBJ2-1
V: TRBV27
size: few

CDR3: CASSQGPESSTDTQYF
DNA: TGCGCCAGCAGCCAAGGGCCCGAGTCTAGCACAGATACGCAGTATTTT
D: NA
J: TRBJ2-3
V: TRBV4-1
size: once

CDR3: CASSQEGYSAGELFF
DNA: TGCGCCAGCAGCCAAGAGGGATATTCCGCCGGGGAGCTGTTTTTT
D: NA
J: TRBJ2-2
V: TRBV4-3
size: NA

CDR3: CAWSVRPGELFF
DNA: TGTGCCTGGAGTGTACGGCCCGGGGAGCTGTTTTTT
D: NA
J: TRBJ2-2
V: TRBV30
size: NA

CDR3: CASSLVGERFGNEQFF
DNA: TGTGCCAGCAGCTTGGTTGGAGAACGGTTCGGCAATGAGCAGTTCTTC
D: NA
J: TRBJ2-1
V: TRBV5-6
size: once

CDR3: CAWSLGLGTEAFF
DNA: TGTGCCTGGAGTCTGGGGCTGGGCACTGAAGCTTTCTTT
D: NA
J: TRBJ1-1
V: TRBV30
size: NA

CDR3: CASSLSPSYEQYF
DNA: TGTGCCAGCAGTTTATCCCCCTCCTACGAGCAGTACTTC
D: NA
J: TRBJ2-7
V: TRBV27
size: NA